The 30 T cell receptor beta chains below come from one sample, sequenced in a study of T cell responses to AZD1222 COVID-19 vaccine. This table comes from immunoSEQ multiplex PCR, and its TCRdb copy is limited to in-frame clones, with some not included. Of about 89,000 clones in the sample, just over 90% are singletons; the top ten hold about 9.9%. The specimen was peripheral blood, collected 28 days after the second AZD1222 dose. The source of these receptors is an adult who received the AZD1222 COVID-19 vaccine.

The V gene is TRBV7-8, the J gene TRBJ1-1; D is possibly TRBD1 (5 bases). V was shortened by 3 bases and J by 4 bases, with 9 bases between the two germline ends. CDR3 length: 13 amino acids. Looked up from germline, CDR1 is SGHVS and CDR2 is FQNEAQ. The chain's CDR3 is CASSLSRGTEAFF. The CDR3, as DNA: TGTGCCAGCAGCTTGTCGAGGGGCACTGAAGCTTTCTTT.

The CDR3 region has the DNA TGTGCCAGCAGTGACCAGGGGGTAGGCGAGCAGTACTTC. Amino acid sequence: CASSDQGVGEQYF. V is TRBV2 and J is TRBJ2-7; 7 bases are a match to TRBD1. Germline-derived CDR1 and CDR2 are SNHLY and FYNNEI. CDR3 size: 13 residues. Trimming took 3 bases from V and 6 from J; bases not matched to a gene: 5. Looking up the rest from reference TRBV2 and TRBJ2-7 gives the full variable domain: EPEVTQTPSHQVTQMGQEVILRCVPISNHLYFYWYRQILGQKVEFLVSFYNNEISEKSEIFDDQFSVERPDGSNFTLKIRSTKLEDSAMYFCASSDQGVGEQYFGPGTRLTVT.

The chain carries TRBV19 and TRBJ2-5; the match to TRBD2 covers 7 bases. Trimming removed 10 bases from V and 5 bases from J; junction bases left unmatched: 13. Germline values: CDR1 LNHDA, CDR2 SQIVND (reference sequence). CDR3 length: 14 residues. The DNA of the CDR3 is TGTGCCACTGGAACTTCGACTAGCCGGGAGACCCAGTACTTC. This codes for CATGTSTSRETQYF.

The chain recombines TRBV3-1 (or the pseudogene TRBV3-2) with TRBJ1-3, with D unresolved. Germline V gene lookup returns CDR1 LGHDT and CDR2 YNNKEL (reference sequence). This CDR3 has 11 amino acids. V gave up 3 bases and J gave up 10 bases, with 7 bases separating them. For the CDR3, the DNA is TGTGCCAGCAGCCAGGGCGCGACCATATATTTT. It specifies CASSQGATIYF.

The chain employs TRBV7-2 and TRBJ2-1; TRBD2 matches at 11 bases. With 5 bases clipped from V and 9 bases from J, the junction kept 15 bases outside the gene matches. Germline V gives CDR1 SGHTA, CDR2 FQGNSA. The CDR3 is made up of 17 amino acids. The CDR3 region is CASSQWSSGGREGEQFF. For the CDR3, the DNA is TGTGCCAGCAGCCAGTGGTCTAGCGGGGGGCGTGAAGGTGAGCAGTTCTTC. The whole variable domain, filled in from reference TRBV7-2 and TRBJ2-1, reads GAGVSQSPSNKVTEKGKDVELRCDPISGHTALYWYRQSLGQGLEFLIYFQGNSAPDKSGLPSDRFSAERTGGSVSTLTIQRTQQEDSAVYLCASSQWSSGGREGEQFFGPGTRLTVL.

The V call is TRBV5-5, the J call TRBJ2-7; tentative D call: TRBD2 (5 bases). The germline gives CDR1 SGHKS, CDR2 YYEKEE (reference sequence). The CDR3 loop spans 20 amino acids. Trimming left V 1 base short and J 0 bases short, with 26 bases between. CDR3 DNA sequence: TGTGCCAGCAGCTTGTTAGACTTCGGCCTTTTTAGCGCATACTCCTACGAGCAGTACTTC. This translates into CASSLLDFGLFSAYSYEQYF.

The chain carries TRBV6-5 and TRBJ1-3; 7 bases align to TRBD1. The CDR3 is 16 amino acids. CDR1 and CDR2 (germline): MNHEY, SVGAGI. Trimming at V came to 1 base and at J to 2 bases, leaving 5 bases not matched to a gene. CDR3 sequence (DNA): TGTGCCAGCAGTTACTGGACCGGGACAGCTGGAAACACCATATATTTT. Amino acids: CASSYWTGTAGNTIYF.

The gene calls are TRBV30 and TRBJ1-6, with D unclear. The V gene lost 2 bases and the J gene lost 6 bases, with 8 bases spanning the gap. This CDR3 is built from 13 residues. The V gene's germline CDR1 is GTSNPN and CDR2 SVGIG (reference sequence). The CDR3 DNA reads TGTGCCTGGAGTATAGGCGGTAATTCACCCCTCCACTTT. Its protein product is CAWSIGGNSPLHF.

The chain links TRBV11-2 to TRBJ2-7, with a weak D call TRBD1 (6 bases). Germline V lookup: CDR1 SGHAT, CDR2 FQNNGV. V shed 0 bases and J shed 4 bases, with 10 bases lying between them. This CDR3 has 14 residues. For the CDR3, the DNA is TGTGCCAGCAGCTTAGATCACAGGGCTTACGAGCAGTACTTC. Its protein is CASSLDHRAYEQYF.

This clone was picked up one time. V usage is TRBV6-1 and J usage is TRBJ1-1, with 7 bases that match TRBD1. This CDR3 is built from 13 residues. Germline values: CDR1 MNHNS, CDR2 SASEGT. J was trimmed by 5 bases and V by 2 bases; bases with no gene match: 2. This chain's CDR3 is CASSEQGGTEAFF. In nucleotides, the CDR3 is TGTGCCAGCAGTGAACAGGGGGGGACTGAAGCTTTCTTT.

The DNA for the CDR3 is TGTGCCAGCCAGGCCGGACAAGAGACCCAGTACTTC. It specifies CASQAGQETQYF. The rearrangement uses TRBV6-5 and TRBJ2-5; D not certain. With 8 bases removed from V and 2 bases from J, the gap between germline ends came to 9 bases. This CDR3 region has 12 residues. Looked up from germline, CDR1 is MNHEY and CDR2 is SVGAGI.

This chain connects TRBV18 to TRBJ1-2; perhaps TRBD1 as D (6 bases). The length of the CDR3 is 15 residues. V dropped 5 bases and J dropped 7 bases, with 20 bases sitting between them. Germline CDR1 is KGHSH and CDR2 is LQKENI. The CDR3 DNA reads TGTGCCAGCTCATCCCGGACAGAGGCTCAAGGTGGCTACACCTTC. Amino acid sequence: CASSSRTEAQGGYTF.

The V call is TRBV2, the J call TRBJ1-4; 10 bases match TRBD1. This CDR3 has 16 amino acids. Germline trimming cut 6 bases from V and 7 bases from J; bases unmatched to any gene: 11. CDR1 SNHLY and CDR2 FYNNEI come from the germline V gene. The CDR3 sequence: CASSEPTGGASEKLFF. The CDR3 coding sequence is TGTGCCAGCAGCGAGCCGACAGGGGGCGCATCTGAAAAACTGTTTTTT.

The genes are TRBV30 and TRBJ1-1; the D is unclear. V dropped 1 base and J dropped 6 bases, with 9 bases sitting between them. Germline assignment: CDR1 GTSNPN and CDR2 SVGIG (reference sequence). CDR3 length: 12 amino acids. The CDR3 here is CAWSAEEAEAFF. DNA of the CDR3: TGTGCCTGGAGTGCGGAAGAGGCTGAAGCTTTCTTT.

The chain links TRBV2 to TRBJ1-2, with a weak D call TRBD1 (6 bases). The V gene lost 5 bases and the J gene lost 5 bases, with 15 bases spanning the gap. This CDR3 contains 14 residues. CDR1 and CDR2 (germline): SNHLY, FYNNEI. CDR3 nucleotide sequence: TGTGCCAGCAGTCGAGGGGCAGGGGAGTATGGCTACACCTTC. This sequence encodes CASSRGAGEYGYTF.

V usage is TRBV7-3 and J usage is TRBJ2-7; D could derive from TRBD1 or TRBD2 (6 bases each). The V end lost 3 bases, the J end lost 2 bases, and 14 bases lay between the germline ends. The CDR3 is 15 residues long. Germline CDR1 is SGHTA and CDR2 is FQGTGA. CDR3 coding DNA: TGTGCCAGCAGCTTCAGGGGAGGCGGCCCCTACGAGCAGTACTTC. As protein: CASSFRGGGPYEQYF.

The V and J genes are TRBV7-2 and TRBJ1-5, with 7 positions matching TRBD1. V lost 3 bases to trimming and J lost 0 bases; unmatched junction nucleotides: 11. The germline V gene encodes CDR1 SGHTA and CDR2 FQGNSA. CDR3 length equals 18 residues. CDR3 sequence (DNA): TGTGCCAGCAGCTTCAACAGGGGAGTCCCTTATAGCAATCAGCCCCAGCATTTT. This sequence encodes CASSFNRGVPYSNQPQHF.

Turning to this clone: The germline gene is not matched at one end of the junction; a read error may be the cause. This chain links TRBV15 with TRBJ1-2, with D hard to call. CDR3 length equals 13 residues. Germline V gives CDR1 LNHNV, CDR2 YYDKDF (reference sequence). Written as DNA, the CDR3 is TGTGCCACCAGCAGAGATAGGAGAGGCACCTGGGAATTC. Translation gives CATSRDRRGTWEF.

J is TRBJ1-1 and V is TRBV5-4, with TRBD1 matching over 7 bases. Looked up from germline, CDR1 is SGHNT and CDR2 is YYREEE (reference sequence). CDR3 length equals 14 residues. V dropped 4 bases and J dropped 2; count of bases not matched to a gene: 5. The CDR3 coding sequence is TGTGCCAGCAGCCTGGACAGGCCCAACACTGAAGCTTTCTTT. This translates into CASSLDRPNTEAFF.

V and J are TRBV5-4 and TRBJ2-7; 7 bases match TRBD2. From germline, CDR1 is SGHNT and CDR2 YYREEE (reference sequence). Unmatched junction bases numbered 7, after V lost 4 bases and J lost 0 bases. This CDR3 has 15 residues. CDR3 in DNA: TGTGCCAGCAGCCTGAGCGGGGCCACCTCCTACGAGCAGTACTTC. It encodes CASSLSGATSYEQYF. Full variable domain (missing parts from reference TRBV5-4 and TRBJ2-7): ETGVTQSPTHLIKTRGQQVTLRCSSQSGHNTVSWYQQALGQGPQFIFQYYREEENGRGNFPPRFSGLQFPNYSSELNVNALELDDSALYLCASSLSGATSYEQYFGPGTRLTVT.

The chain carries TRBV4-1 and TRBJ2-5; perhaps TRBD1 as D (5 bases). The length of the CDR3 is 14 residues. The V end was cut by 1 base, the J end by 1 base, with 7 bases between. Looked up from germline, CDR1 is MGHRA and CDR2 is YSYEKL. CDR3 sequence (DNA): TGCGCCAGCAGCCAAGCGGACATCCAAGAGACCCAGTACTTC. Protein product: CASSQADIQETQYF.

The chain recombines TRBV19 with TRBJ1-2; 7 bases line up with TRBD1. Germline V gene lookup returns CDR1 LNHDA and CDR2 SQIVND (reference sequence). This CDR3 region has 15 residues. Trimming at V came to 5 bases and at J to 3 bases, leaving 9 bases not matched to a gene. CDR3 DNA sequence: TGTGCCAGTAGTCCCCAGGGGGTTATGGACTATGGCTACACCTTC. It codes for CASSPQGVMDYGYTF.

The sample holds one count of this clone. CDR3 in DNA: TGTGCCAGCAGCCAAGATTGGGTCCCTAATGAGCAGTTCTTC. Residues: CASSQDWVPNEQFF. V is TRBV14 and J is TRBJ2-1, with D uncertain. CDR3 length: 14 amino acids. Trimming stripped 0 bases from V and 7 bases from J, with 10 bases between. Germline-derived CDR1 and CDR2 are SGHDN and FVKESK.

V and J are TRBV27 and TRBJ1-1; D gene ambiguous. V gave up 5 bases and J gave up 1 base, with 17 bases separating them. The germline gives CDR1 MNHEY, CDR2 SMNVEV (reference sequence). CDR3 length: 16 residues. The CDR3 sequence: CASSPIGEATNTEAFF. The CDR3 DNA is TGTGCCAGCAGTCCCATTGGCGAGGCCACGAACACTGAAGCTTTCTTT.

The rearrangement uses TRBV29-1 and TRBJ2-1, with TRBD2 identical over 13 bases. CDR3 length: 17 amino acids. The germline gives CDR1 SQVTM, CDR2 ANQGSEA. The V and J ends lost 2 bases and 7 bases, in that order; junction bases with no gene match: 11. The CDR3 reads CSVESRGLAGAGNEQFF. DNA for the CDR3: TGCAGCGTTGAATCCCGAGGACTAGCGGGGGCGGGGAATGAGCAGTTCTTC.

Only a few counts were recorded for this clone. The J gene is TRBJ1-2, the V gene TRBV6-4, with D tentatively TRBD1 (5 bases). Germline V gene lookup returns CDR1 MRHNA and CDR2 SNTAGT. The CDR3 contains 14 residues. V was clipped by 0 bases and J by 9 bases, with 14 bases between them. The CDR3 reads CASSDSRGSSRYTF. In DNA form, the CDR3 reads TGTGCCAGCAGTGACTCGAGGGGCAGCTCACGCTACACCTTC.

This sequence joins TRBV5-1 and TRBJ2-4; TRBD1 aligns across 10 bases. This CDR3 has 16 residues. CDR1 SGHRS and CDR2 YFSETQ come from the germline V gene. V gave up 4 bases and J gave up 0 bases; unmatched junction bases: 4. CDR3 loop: CASSRGTGEAKNIQYF. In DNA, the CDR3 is TGCGCCAGCAGCCGAGGGACAGGGGAAGCCAAAAACATTCAGTACTTC. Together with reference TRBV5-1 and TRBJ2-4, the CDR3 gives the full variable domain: KAGVTQTPRYLIKTRGQQVTLSCSPISGHRSVSWYQQTPGQGLQFLFEYFSETQRNKGNFPGRFSGRQFSNSRSEMNVSTLELGDSALYLCASSRGTGEAKNIQYFGAGTRLSVL.

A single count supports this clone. The CDR3 loop reads CASSDSLGQDRHTF. CDR3 coding DNA: TGTGCCAGCAGTGATAGCCTAGGACAAGATCGCCACACCTTC. This chain links TRBV25-1 with TRBJ1-2; D might be TRBD1 (5 bases). The V end was cut by 3 bases, the J end by 12 bases, with 20 bases between. This CDR3 has 14 amino acids. CDR1 and CDR2 from the germline V gene are MGHDK and SYGVNS.

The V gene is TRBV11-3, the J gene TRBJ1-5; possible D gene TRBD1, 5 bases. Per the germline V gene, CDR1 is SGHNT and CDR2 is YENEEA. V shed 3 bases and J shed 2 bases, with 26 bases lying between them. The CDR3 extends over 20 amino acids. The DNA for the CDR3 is TGTGCCAGCAGCTTTCCGGGGCCTCCTCACATGGGGACCGGCAATCAGCCCCAGCATTTT. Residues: CASSFPGPPHMGTGNQPQHF.

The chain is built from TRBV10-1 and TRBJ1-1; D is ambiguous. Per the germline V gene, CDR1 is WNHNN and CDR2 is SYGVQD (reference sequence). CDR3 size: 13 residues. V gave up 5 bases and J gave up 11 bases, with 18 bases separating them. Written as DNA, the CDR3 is TGCGCCAGCAGTCCCGAGTTGGAGTCGAGGGCTTTCTTT. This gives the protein CASSPELESRAFF.